This T cell receptor (beta chain) is from a study of vaccination effects on CD4 cells after COVID-19. Prior to sequencing, the ViraFEST assay stimulated PBMC with viral peptide pools, which expanded the antigen-specific CD4+ T cells. Scientists isolated CD4+ T cells after a roughly ten-day culture period ended. V lost 1 base and J lost 1, with 4 bases in between. Germline values: CDR1 LGHDT, CDR2 YNNKEL (reference sequence). The CDR3 totals 13 residues. Assay used: immunoSEQ multiplex PCR; TCRdb lists only in-frame clones, some missing. The sample lists under 13,000 clones, roughly 74% seen once, with around 24% in the top ten. As for this clone: Its antigen is still unknown.

The V call is TRBV3-1 (or the pseudogene TRBV3-2), the J call TRBJ1-1; D gene unclear. Sample: CD4+ T cells from PBMCs cultured with HCoV-229E spike peptides, taken before COVID-19 vaccination. This clonotype was sampled from a human donor who received a COVID-19 vaccine. This CDR3 is CASSQASNTEAFF. The CDR3 DNA reads as TGTGCCAGCAGCCAAGCCTCGAACACTGAAGCTTTCTTT.